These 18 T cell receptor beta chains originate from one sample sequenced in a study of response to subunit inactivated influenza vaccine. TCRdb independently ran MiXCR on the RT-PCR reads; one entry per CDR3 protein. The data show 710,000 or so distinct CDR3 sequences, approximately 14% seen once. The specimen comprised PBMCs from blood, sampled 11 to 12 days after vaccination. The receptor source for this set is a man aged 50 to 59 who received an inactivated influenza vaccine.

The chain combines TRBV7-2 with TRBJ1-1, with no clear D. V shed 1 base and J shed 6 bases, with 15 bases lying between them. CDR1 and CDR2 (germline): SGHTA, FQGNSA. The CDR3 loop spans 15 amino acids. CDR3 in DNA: TGTGCCAGCAGCTTAGTCGCAGACCTTTTAGCTGAAGCTTTCTTT. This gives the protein CASSLVADLLAEAFF.

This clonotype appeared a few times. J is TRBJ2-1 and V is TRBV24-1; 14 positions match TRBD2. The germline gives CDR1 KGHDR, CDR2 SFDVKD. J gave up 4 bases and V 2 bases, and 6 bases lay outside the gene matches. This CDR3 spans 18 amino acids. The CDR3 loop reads CATSDSGTSGGLYNEQFF. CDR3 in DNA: TGTGCCACCAGTGATTCCGGGACTAGCGGGGGCTTATACAATGAGCAGTTCTTC.

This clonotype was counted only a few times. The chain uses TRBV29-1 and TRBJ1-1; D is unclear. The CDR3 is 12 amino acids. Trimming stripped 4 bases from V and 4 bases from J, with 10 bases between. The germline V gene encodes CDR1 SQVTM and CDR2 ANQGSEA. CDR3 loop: CSVVFGVTEAFF. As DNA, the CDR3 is TGCAGCGTTGTGTTTGGGGTCACTGAAGCTTTCTTT.

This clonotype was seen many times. CDR3 loop: CASSHGDSSYEQYF. In DNA form, the CDR3 reads TGCGCCAGCAGCCACGGGGACTCCTCCTACGAGCAGTACTTC. The genes are TRBV4-3 and TRBJ2-7, with a tentative D call TRBD2 (6 bases). Germline CDR1 LGHNA, CDR2 YSLEER. Trimming took off 3 bases at V and 0 bases at J, with 9 bases between the two ends. The length of the CDR3 is 14 residues.

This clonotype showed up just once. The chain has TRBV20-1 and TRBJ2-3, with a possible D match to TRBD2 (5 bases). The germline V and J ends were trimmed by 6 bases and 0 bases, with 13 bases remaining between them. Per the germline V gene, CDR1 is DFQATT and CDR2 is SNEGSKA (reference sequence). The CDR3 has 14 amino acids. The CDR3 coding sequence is TGCAGTGCCCGACCGGACTGGAGCACAGATACGCAGTATTTT. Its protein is CSARPDWSTDTQYF.

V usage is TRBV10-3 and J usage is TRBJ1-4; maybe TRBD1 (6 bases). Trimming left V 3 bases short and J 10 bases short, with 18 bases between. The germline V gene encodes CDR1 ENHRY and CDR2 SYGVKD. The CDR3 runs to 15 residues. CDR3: CAISDGGGAEGKLFF. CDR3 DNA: TGTGCCATCAGTGACGGCGGGGGCGCAGAGGGAAAACTGTTTTTT.

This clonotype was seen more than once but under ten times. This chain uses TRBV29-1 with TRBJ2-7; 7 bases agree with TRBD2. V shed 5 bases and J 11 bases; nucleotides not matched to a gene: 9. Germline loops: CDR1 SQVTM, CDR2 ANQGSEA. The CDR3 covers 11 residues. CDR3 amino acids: CSVSTGRREYF. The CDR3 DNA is TGCAGCGTTTCCACCGGGAGGCGTGAGTACTTC.

The CDR3, as DNA: TGTGCCATCGGCCGGGACTCAGAAGCTTTCTTT. This codes for CAIGRDSEAFF. The J gene is TRBJ1-1, the V gene TRBV10-3, with D possibly matching TRBD1 (5 bases). CDR1 and CDR2 (germline): ENHRY, SYGVKD. The V and J ends lost 8 bases and 8 bases respectively, with 12 bases between them. There are 11 residues in the CDR3.

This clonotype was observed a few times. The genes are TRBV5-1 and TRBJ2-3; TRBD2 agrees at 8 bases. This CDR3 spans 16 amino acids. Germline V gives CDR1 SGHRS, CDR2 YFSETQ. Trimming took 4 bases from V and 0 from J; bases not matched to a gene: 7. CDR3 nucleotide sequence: TGCGCCAGCAGCAGAGCGGGGGCCCCTAGCACAGATACGCAGTATTTT. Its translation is CASSRAGAPSTDTQYF.

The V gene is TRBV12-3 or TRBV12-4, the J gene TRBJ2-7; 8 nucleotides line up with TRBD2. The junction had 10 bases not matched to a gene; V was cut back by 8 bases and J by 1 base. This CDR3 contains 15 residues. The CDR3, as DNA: TGTGCCAGCGGTTATAGCGGGGTCCATTCCTACGAGCAGTACTTC. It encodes CASGYSGVHSYEQYF.

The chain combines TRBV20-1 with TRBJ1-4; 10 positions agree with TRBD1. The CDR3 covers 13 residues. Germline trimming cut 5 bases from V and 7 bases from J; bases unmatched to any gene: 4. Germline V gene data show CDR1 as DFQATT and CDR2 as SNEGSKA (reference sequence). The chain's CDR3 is CSAQDRGFEKLFF. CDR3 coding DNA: TGCAGTGCTCAGGACAGGGGGTTTGAAAAACTGTTTTTT.

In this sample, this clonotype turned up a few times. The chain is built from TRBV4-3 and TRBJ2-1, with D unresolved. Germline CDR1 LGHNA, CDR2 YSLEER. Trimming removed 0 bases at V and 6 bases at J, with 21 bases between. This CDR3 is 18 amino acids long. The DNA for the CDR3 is TGCGCCAGCAGCCAAGATCGGCTAGGTTCCGGAGCCCGCAATGAGCAGTTCTTC. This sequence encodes CASSQDRLGSGARNEQFF.

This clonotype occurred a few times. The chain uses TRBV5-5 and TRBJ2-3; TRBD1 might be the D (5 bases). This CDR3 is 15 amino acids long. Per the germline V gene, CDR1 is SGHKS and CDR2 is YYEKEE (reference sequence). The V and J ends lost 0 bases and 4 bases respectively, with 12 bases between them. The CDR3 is CASSLEWQGSDTQYF. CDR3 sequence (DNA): TGTGCCAGCAGCTTGGAGTGGCAGGGTTCAGATACGCAGTATTTT. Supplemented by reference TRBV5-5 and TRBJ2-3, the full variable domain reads DAGVTQSPTHLIKTRGQQVTLRCSPISGHKSVSWYQQVLGQGPQFIFQYYEKEERGRGNFPDRFSARQFPNYSSELNVNALLLGDSALYLCASSLEWQGSDTQYFGPGTRLTVL.

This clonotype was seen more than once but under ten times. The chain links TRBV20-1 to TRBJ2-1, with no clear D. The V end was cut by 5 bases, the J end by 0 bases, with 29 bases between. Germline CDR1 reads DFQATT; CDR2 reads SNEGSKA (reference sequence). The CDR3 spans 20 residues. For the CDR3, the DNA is TGCAGTGCTGACGGCTTGCAACGGGCGCGGCCGTTCAGCTCCTACAATGAGCAGTTCTTC. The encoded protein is CSADGLQRARPFSSYNEQFF.

In nucleotides, the CDR3 is TGCAGTGCTCCCAACGCCGGTGGGGCCAACGTCCTGACTTTC. Translating gives CSAPNAGGANVLTF. The chain joins TRBV20-1 to TRBJ2-6, with unresolved D. Germline CDR1 and CDR2: DFQATT and SNEGSKA (reference sequence). V shed 5 bases and J shed 3 bases, with 11 bases lying between them. The CDR3 totals 14 residues.

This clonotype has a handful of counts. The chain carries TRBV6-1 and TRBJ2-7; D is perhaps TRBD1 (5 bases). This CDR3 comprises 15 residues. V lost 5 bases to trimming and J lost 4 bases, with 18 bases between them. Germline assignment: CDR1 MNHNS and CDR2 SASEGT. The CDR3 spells CASSKNRGLPYEQYF. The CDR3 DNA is TGTGCCAGCAGTAAAAATAGGGGCCTTCCTTACGAGCAGTACTTC.

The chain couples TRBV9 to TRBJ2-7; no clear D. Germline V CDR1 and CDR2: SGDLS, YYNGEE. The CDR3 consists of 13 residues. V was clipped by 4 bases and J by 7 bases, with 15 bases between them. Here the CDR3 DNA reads TGTGCCAGCAGCCCGAGGACCGGTTGGGAGCAGTACTTC. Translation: CASSPRTGWEQYF.

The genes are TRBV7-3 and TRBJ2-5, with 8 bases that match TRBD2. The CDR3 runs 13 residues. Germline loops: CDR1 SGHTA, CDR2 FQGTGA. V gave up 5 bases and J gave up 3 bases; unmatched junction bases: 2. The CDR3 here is CASSRTSKETQYF. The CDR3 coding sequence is TGTGCCAGCAGCAGGACTAGCAAAGAGACCCAGTACTTC.